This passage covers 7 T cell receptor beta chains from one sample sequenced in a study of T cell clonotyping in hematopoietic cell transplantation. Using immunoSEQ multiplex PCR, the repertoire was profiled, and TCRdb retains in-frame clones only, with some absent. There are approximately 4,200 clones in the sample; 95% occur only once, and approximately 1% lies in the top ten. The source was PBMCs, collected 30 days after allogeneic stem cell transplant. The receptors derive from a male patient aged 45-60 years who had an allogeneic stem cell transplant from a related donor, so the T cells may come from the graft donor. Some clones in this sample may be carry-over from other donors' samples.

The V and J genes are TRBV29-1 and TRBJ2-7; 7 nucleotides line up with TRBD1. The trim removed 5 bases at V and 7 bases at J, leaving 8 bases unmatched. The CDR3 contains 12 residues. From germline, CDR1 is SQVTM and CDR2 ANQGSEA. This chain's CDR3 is CSVSTGAGEQYF. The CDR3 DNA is TGCAGCGTTTCTACAGGGGCCGGGGAGCAGTACTTC.

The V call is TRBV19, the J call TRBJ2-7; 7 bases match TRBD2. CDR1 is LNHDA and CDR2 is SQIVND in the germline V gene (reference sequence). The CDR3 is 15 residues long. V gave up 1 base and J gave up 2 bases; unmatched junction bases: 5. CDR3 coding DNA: TGTGCCAGTAGTATAGCTGGGGAGGGGCCCTACGAGCAGTACTTC. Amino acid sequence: CASSIAGEGPYEQYF.

CDR3 sequence: CSAESGATYEQYF. Here the CDR3 DNA reads TGCAGCGCCGAATCAGGGGCGACCTACGAGCAGTACTTC. The chain links TRBV29-1 to TRBJ2-7, with D possibly TRBD1 on 6 matching bases. Germline V gene sequence: CDR1 SQVTM, CDR2 ANQGSEA. V lost 7 bases to trimming and J lost 2 bases, with 15 bases between them. This CDR3 has 13 amino acids.

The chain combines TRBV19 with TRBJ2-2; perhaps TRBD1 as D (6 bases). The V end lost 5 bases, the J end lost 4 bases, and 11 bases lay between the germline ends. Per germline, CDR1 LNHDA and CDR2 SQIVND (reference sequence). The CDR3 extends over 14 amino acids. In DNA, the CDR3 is TGTGCCAGTAGTGGTTCCAGGGGCACCGGGGAGCTGTTTTTT. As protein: CASSGSRGTGELFF.

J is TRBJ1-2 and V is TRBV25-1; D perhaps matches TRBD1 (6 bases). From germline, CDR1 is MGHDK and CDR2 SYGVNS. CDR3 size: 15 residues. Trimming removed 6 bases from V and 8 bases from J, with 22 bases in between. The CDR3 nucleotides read TGTGCCAGCAGCCCCCCCGGGGGGCTCCTCGGGGGCTACACCTTC. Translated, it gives CASSPPGGLLGGYTF.

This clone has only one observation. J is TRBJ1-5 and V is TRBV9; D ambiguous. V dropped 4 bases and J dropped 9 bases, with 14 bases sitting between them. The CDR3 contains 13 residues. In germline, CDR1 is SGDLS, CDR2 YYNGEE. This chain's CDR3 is CASSTDGRRPQHF. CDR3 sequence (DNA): TGTGCCAGCAGCACAGACGGGCGTCGGCCCCAGCATTTT.

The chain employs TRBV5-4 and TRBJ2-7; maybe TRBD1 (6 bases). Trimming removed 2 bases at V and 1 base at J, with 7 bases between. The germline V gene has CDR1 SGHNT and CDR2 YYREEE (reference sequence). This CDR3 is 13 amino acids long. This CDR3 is CASSFQGSYEQYF. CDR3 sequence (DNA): TGTGCCAGCAGCTTTCAGGGGTCCTACGAGCAGTACTTC.